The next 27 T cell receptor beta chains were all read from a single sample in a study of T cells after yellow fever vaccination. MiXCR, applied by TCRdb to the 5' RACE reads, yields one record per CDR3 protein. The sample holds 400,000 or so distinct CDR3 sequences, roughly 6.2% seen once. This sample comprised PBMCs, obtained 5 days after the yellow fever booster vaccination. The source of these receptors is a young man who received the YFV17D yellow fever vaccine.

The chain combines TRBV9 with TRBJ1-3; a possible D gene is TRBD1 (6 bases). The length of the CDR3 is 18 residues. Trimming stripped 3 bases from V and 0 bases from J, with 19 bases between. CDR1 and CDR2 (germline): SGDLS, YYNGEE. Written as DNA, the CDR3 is TGTGCCAGCAGCGAGAATCGACAGGTCTCGAGCTCTGGAAACACCATATATTTT. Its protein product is CASSENRQVSSSGNTIYF.

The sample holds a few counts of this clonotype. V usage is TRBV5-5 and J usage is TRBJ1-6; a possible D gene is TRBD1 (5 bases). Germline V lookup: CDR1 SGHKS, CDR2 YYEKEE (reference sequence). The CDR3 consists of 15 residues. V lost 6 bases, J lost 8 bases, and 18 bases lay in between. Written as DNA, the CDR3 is TGTGCCAGCACCCTCGGTGGGGCATGGGATTCACCCCTCCACTTT. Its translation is CASTLGGAWDSPLHF.

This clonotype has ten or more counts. The CDR3 region is CASRRGLAGDEQYF. The CDR3 nucleotides are TGTGCCAGCAGGCGGGGGCTAGCGGGAGACGAGCAGTACTTC. V is TRBV12-3 or TRBV12-4 and J is TRBJ2-7; TRBD2 matches at 10 bases. CDR3 size: 14 residues. The junction had 7 bases not matched to a gene; V was cut back by 6 bases and J by 5 bases.

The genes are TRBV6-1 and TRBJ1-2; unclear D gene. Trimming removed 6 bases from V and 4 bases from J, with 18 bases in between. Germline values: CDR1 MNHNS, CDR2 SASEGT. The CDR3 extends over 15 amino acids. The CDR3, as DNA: TGTGCCAGCAGCCCGAGGGAGGATCCACCCTATGGCTACACCTTC. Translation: CASSPREDPPYGYTF.

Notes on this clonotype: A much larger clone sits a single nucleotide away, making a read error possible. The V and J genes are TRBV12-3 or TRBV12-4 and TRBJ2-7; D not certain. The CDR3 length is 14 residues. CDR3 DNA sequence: TGTGCCAGAAGTTTAATGGGTATTAGTTACGAGCAGTACTTC. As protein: CARSLMGISYEQYF.

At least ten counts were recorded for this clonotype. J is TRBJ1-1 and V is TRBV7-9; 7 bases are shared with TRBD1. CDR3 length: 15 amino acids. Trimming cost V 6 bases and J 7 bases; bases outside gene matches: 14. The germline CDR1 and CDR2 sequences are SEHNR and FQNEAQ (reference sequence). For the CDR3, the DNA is TGTGCCAGCAGAGATAGGGACAGCGGCCAAGGTGAAGCTTTCTTT. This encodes CASRDRDSGQGEAFF.

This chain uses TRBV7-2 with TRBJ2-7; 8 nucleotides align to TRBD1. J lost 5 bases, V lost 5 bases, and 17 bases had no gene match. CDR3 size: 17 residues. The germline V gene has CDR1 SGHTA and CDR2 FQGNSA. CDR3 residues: CASSPYYGGTGGNEQYF. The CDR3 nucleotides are TGTGCCAGCAGCCCATACTATGGGGGGACAGGTGGCAACGAGCAGTACTTC.

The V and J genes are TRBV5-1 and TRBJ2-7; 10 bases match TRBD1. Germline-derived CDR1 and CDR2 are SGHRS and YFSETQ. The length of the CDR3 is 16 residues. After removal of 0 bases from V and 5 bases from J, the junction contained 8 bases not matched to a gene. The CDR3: CASSLGIGQGENEQYF. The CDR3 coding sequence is TGCGCCAGCAGCTTGGGAATTGGACAGGGGGAAAACGAGCAGTACTTC. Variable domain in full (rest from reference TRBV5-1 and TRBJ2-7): KAGVTQTPRYLIKTRGQQVTLSCSPISGHRSVSWYQQTPGQGLQFLFEYFSETQRNKGNFPGRFSGRQFSNSRSEMNVSTLELGDSALYLCASSLGIGQGENEQYFGPGTRLTVT.

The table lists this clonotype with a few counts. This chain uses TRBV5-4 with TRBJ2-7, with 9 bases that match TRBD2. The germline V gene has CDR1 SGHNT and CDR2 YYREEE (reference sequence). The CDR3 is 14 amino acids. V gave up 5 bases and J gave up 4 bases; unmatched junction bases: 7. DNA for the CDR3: TGTGCCAGCAGTAGGCGGGGGGGAGATTACGAGCAGTACTTC. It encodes CASSRRGGDYEQYF.

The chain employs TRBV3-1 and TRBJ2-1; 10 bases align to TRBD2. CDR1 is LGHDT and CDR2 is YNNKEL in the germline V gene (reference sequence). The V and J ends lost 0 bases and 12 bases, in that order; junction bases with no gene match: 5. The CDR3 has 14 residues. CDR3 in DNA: TGTGCCAGCAGCCAAGATGCGAGCGGGAGGGTGCAGTTCTTC. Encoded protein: CASSQDASGRVQFF.

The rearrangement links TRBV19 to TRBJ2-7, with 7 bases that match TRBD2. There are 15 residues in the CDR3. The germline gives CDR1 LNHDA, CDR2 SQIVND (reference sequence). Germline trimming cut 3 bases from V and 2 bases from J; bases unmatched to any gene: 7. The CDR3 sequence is CASSIIAGPTYEQYF. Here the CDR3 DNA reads TGTGCCAGTAGTATTATAGCGGGTCCGACCTACGAGCAGTACTTC.

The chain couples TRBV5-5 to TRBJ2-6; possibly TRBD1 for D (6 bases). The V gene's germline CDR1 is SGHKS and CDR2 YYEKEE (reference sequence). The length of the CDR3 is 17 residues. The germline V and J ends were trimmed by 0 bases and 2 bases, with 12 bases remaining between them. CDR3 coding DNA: TGTGCCAGCAGCTTGGCCCCCACAGGGACTGGGGCCAACGTCCTGACTTTC. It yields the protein CASSLAPTGTGANVLTF.

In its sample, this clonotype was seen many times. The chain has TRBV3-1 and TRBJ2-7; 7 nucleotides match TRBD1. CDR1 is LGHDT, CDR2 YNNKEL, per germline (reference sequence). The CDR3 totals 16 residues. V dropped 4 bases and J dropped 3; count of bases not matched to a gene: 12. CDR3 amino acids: CASSPEVWTGRYEQYF. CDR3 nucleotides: TGTGCCAGCAGCCCGGAAGTGTGGACAGGTCGCTACGAGCAGTACTTC.

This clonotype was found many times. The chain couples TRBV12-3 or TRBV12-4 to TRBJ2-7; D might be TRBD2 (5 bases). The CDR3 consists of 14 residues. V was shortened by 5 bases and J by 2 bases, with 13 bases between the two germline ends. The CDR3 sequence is CASSPRGITYEQYF. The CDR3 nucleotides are TGTGCCAGCAGTCCTCGGGGTATAACCTACGAGCAGTACTTC.

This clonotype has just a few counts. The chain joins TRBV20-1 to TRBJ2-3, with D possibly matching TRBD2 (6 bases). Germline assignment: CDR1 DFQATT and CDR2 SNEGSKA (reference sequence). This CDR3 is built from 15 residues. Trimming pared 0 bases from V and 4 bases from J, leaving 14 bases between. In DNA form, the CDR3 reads TGCAGTGCTAGAGATCCTCGGGGACTGGCAGATACGCAGTATTTT. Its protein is CSARDPRGLADTQYF.

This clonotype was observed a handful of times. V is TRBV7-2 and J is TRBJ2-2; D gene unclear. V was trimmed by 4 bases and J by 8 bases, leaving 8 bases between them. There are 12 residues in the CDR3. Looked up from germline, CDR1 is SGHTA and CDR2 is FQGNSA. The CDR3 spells CASSSMTGELFF. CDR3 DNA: TGTGCCAGCAGCTCAATGACAGGGGAGCTGTTTTTT.

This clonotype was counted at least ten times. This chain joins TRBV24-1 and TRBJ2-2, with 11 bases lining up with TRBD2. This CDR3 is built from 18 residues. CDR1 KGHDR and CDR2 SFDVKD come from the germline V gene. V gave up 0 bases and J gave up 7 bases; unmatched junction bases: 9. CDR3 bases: TGTGCCACCAGTGATTTGAAACTAGCGGGAGCCGGGGGCGGGGAGCTGTTTTTT. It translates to CATSDLKLAGAGGGELFF.

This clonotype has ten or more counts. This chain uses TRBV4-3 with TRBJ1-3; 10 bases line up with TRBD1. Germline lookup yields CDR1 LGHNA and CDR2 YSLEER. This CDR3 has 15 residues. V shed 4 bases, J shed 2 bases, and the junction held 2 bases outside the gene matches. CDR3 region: CASSPGTGAGNTIYF. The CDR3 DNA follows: TGCGCCAGCAGCCCCGGGACAGGGGCTGGAAACACCATATATTTT.

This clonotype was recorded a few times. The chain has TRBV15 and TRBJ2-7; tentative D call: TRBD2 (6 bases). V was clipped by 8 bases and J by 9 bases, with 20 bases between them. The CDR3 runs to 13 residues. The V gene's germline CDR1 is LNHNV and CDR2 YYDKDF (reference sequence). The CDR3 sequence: CATGPDTLEGQYF. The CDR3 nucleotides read TGTGCCACCGGCCCAGACACCCTGGAGGGGCAGTACTTC. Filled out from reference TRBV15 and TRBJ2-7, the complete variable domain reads DAMVIQNPRYQVTQFGKPVTLSCSQTLNHNVMYWYQQKSSQAPKLLFHYYDKDFNNEADTPDNFQSRRPNTSFCFLDIRSPGLGDTAMYLCATGPDTLEGQYFGPGTRLTVT.

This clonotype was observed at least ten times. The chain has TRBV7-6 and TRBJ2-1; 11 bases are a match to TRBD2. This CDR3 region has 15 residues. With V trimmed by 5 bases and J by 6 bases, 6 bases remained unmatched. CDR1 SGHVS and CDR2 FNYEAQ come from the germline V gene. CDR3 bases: TGTGCCAGCAGCCCTCCCGGGACTAGCGGCAATGAGCAGTTCTTC. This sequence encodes CASSPPGTSGNEQFF.

In DNA form, the CDR3 reads TGTGCCGGTGGACAGGGGAACTACGAGCAGTACTTC. Protein: CAGGQGNYEQYF. The chain joins TRBV6-2 or TRBV6-3 to TRBJ2-7; 9 bases are shared with TRBD1. This CDR3 is 12 amino acids long. CDR1 MNHEY and CDR2 SVGEGT come from the germline V gene. J gave up 3 bases and V 11 bases, and 5 bases lay outside the gene matches.

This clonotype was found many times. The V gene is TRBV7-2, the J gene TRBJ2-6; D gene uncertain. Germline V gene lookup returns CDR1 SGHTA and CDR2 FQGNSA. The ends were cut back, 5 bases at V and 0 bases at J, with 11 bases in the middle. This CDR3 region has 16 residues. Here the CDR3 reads CASSLVMISGANVLTF. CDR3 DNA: TGTGCCAGCAGCCTCGTGATGATCTCTGGGGCCAACGTCCTGACTTTC.

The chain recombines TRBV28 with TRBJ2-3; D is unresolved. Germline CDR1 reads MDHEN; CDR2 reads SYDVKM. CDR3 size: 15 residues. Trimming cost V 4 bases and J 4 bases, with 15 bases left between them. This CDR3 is CASSYSARIADTQYF. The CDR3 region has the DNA TGTGCCAGCAGTTACTCCGCTAGAATCGCAGATACGCAGTATTTT.

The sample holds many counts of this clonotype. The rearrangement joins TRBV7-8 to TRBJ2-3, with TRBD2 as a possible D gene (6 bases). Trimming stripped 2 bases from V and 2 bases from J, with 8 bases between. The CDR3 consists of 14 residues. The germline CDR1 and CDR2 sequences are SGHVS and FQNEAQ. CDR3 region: CASSLQGLTDTQYF. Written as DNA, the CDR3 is TGTGCCAGCAGCTTACAGGGACTCACAGATACGCAGTATTTT.

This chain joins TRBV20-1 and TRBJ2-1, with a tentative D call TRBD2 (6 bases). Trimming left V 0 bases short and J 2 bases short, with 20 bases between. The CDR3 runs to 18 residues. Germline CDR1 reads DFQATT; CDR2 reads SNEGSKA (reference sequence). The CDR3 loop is CSARDREGGKPTYNEQFF. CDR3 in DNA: TGCAGTGCTAGAGATCGAGAGGGAGGAAAACCTACCTACAATGAGCAGTTCTTC.

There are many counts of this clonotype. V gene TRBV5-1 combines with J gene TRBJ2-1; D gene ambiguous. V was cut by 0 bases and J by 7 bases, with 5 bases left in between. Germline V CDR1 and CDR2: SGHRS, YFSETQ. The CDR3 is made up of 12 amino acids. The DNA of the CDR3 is TGCGCCAGCAGCTTGGCCCAGAATGAGCAGTTCTTC. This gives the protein CASSLAQNEQFF.

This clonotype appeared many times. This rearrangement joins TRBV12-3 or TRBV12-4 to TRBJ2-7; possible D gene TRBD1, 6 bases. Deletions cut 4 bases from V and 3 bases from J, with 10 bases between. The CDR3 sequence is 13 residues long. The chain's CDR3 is CASSSQGRYEQYF. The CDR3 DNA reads TGTGCCAGCAGTTCACAGGGTCGCTACGAGCAGTACTTC.